These 9 T cell receptor beta chains share one sample of origin, sequenced in a study of beta chain features in type 1 diabetes. What was sequenced were expressed TCRB transcripts, since all of the isolated RNA had been reverse transcribed. Here immunoSEQ multiplex PCR was the method, and the copy in TCRdb shows in-frame clones only, minus some. The table has under 350,000 clones, 7.5% to 9.5% seen once. The sequencing input was central memory CD4+ T cells from blood. The receptor set was obtained from a woman aged 18-30 years in good health.

This clone showed up just a few times. This chain connects TRBV28 to TRBJ1-2; 7 bases line up with TRBD1. CDR1 is MDHEN and CDR2 is SYDVKM in the germline V gene. There are 16 residues in the CDR3. Trimming cost V 6 bases and J 4 bases; bases outside gene matches: 14. CDR3 DNA: TGTGCCAGCAGACTCGGGACAGCCCTTTCCCTCTATGGCTACACCTTC. Protein: CASRLGTALSLYGYTF.

This clone was counted a few times. The V gene is TRBV9, the J gene TRBJ2-7; a weak D match, TRBD2 (5 bases). CDR1 SGDLS and CDR2 YYNGEE come from the germline V gene. This CDR3 spans 15 amino acids. V was clipped by 4 bases and J by 0 bases, with 14 bases between them. The CDR3 bases are TGTGCCAGCAGCCCAGCGAATCGGGGCTCCTACGAGCAGTACTTC. Amino acids: CASSPANRGSYEQYF.

This clone was seen a handful of times. The CDR3: CASSGYGGDNQPQHF. The CDR3 bases are TGTGCCAGCAGTGGATACGGGGGAGACAATCAGCCCCAGCATTTT. The chain joins TRBV2 to TRBJ1-5; D possibly corresponds to TRBD1 (5 bases). Germline CDR1 SNHLY, CDR2 FYNNEI. Deletions cut 4 bases from V and 3 bases from J, with 13 bases between. This CDR3 region has 15 residues.

This sequence joins TRBV28 and TRBJ1-2, with 12 bases fitting TRBD1. Germline CDR1 is MDHEN and CDR2 is SYDVKM. The trim removed 6 bases at V and 4 bases at J, leaving 6 bases unmatched. CDR3 length: 15 residues. The CDR3 DNA is TGTGCCAGCAGCCCGGGGACAGGGGGCGTCTATGGCTACACCTTC. Translating gives CASSPGTGGVYGYTF.

This clone was seen a handful of times. The chain uses TRBV5-1 and TRBJ2-5, with 10 bases fitting TRBD2. The CDR3 covers 16 residues. J was trimmed by 2 bases and V by 2 bases; bases with no gene match: 6. The V gene's germline CDR1 is SGHRS and CDR2 YFSETQ. This chain's CDR3 is CASSLHGTSVQETQYF. CDR3 sequence (DNA): TGCGCCAGCAGCTTACACGGGACTAGCGTTCAAGAGACCCAGTACTTC.

This clone has more than one count but fewer than ten. The chain uses TRBV6-5 and TRBJ1-5; 7 positions agree with TRBD1. V was pared by 5 bases and J by 7 bases, with 11 bases of the junction left unmatched. This CDR3 region has 15 residues. Germline values: CDR1 MNHEY, CDR2 SVGAGI. In DNA form, the CDR3 reads TGTGCCAGCAGTGTAAGACAGGGCAATATCCAGCCCCAGCATTTT. This sequence encodes CASSVRQGNIQPQHF.

The rearrangement links TRBV21-1 to TRBJ2-3; the table's D gene call, TRBD2, was not cross checked with the DNA. TRBV21-1 is a pseudogene locus. The CDR3 has 18 amino acids. The CDR3 coding sequence is TGTGCCAGCCCCATGGCTAGCGGGGGGATTTTTAGCACAGATACGCAGTATTTT. Its protein product is CASPMASGGIFSTDTQYF.

The chain combines TRBV27 with TRBJ2-3, with 7 bases fitting TRBD2. Germline V gene lookup returns CDR1 MNHEY and CDR2 SMNVEV (reference sequence). This CDR3 comprises 16 residues. The V segment lost 3 bases and the J segment 5 bases; nucleotides outside the gene matches: 11. CDR3 region: CASSFWSGGGRDTQYF. As DNA, the CDR3 is TGTGCCAGCAGTTTCTGGTCGGGAGGTGGAAGAGATACGCAGTATTTT.

The rearrangement uses TRBV10-3 and TRBJ2-1; tentatively, D is TRBD1 (5 bases). CDR3 length equals 15 residues. CDR1 is ENHRY and CDR2 is SYGVKD in the germline V gene. Trimming removed 2 bases from V and 0 bases from J, with 8 bases in between. CDR3 DNA: TGTGCCATCAGTGAGATTAGGGGCTCCTACAATGAGCAGTTCTTC. It specifies CAISEIRGSYNEQFF.